Shown below are 14 T cell receptor beta chains from a single sample sequenced in a study of neoadjuvant nivolumab and ipilimumab in lung cancer. The table came from immunoSEQ multiplex PCR; TCRdb's copy has only in-frame clones and leaves some out. The repertoire holds approximately 31,000 clones, under 95% seen once, with approximately 2% in the top ten. Here the sequenced sample was peripheral blood, taken after neoadjuvant nivolumab, alone or with ipilimumab, at or shortly before surgery. The receptor set was obtained from an adult with non-small cell lung cancer.

V and J are TRBV7-7 and TRBJ2-5, with D tentatively TRBD2 (6 bases). The CDR3 has 16 residues. Germline CDR1 reads SSHAT; CDR2 reads FNYEAQ (reference sequence). The ends were cut back, 5 bases at V and 5 bases at J, with 21 bases in the middle. The CDR3 spells CASSPNPGREWETQYF. CDR3 in DNA: TGTGCCAGCAGCCCGAACCCCGGGCGGGAATGGGAGACCCAGTACTTC. Combining the CDR3 with reference TRBV7-7 and TRBJ2-5 gives the whole variable domain GAGVSQSPRYKVTKRGQDVTLRCDPISSHATLYWYQQALGQGPEFLTYFNYEAQPDKSGLPSDRFSAERPEGSISTLTIQRTEQRDSAMYRCASSPNPGREWETQYFGPGTRLLVL.

The rearrangement links TRBV5-1 to TRBJ2-5; D not certain. V shed 4 bases and J shed 3 bases, with 4 bases lying between them. This CDR3 has 11 residues. Germline values: CDR1 SGHRS, CDR2 YFSETQ. The CDR3 bases are TGCGCCAGCAGCAGAGAAGAGACCCAGTACTTC. Protein: CASSREETQYF.

This rearrangement joins TRBV2 to TRBJ1-5; D not certain. Germline lookup yields CDR1 SNHLY and CDR2 FYNNEI. The CDR3 is made up of 13 amino acids. Trimming removed 0 bases from V and 5 bases from J, with 5 bases in between. The CDR3 is CASSEARDQPQHF. The CDR3 coding sequence is TGTGCCAGCAGTGAAGCGAGAGATCAGCCCCAGCATTTT.

The V call is TRBV7-9, the J call TRBJ2-5; 7 bases agree with TRBD1. The CDR3 totals 15 residues. Germline lookup yields CDR1 SEHNR and CDR2 FQNEAQ (reference sequence). Trimming took 3 bases from V and 1 from J; bases not matched to a gene: 5. CDR3 bases: TGTGCCAGCAGCTTTGGGCGACAGGGCCAAGAGACCCAGTACTTC. Amino acids: CASSFGRQGQETQYF.

The chain employs TRBV10-2 and TRBJ1-1; D gene unclear. The V end lost 5 bases, the J end lost 4 bases, and 8 bases lay between the germline ends. The germline V gene encodes CDR1 WSHSY and CDR2 SAAADI. The CDR3 loop spans 12 amino acids. This CDR3 is CASSLWGTEAFF. The CDR3 bases are TGCGCCAGCAGTCTGTGGGGCACTGAAGCTTTCTTT.

The V gene is TRBV11-2, the J gene TRBJ1-3, with 7 bases lining up with TRBD1. The germline V gene has CDR1 SGHAT and CDR2 FQNNGV. This CDR3 has 16 amino acids. The ends lost 1 base at V and 1 base at J; junction bases unmatched: 4. CDR3 sequence reads: CASSLVTRGSGNTIYF. As DNA, the CDR3 is TGTGCCAGCAGCTTAGTTACCAGGGGGTCTGGAAACACCATATATTTT. Full variable domain (outside the CDR3, taken from reference TRBV11-2 and TRBJ1-3): EAGVAQSPRYKIIEKRQSVAFWCNPISGHATLYWYQQILGQGPKLLIQFQNNGVVDDSQLPKDRFSAERLKGVDSTLKIQPAKLEDSAVYLCASSLVTRGSGNTIYFGEGSWLTVV.

The genes are TRBV18 and TRBJ2-5; D is unresolved. The CDR3 contains 12 residues. The V end was cut by 2 bases, the J end by 4 bases, with 5 bases between. Germline V CDR1 and CDR2: KGHSH, LQKENI. The DNA for the CDR3 is TGTGCCAGCTCACCATCAGGAGAGACCCAGTACTTC. Translating it yields CASSPSGETQYF.

The count of this clone is one. The J gene is TRBJ2-7, the V gene TRBV5-1; D unclear. Trimming stripped 0 bases from V and 2 bases from J, with 9 bases between. In germline, CDR1 is SGHRS, CDR2 YFSETQ. This CDR3 has 14 residues. The CDR3 loop reads CASSLGGSTYEQYF. CDR3 DNA sequence: TGCGCCAGCAGCTTGGGTGGGTCCACCTACGAGCAGTACTTC.

This sequence joins TRBV6-5 and TRBJ1-2; D remains ambiguous. Trimming cost V 7 bases and J 6 bases, with 18 bases left between them. This CDR3 is built from 14 residues. Germline loops: CDR1 MNHEY, CDR2 SVGAGI. The CDR3 DNA sequence: TGTGCCAGCAAAATCTTCGGGGAGTACCATGGCTACACCTTC. The encoded protein is CASKIFGEYHGYTF.

CDR3 region: CASSYSRGPGYTF. The CDR3 region has the DNA TGTGCCAGCAGTTACTCCCGGGGTCCTGGCTACACCTTC. The rearrangement joins TRBV6-5 to TRBJ1-2, with D unclear. The V and J ends lost 0 bases and 7 bases respectively, with 9 bases between them. The CDR3 spans 13 residues. The germline gives CDR1 MNHEY, CDR2 SVGAGI.

The chain joins TRBV11-1 to TRBJ1-1; 7 positions agree with TRBD1. Per germline, CDR1 SGHAT and CDR2 FQDESV (reference sequence). With 5 bases clipped from V and 7 bases from J, the junction kept 4 bases outside the gene matches. The CDR3 runs 12 residues. The CDR3 region has the DNA TGTGCCAGCAGCACCTGGACAGGTGAAGCTTTCTTT. It translates to CASSTWTGEAFF.

The chain is built from TRBV6-1 and TRBJ2-7; perhaps TRBD1 as D (5 bases). Germline CDR1 is MNHNS and CDR2 is SASEGT. The CDR3 runs to 13 residues. CDR3 nucleotide sequence: TGTGCTACACACAGCCACAGGCCCTACGAGCAGTACTTC. Its protein is CATHSHRPYEQYF.

The rearrangement links TRBV28 to TRBJ2-7; either TRBD1 or TRBD2 may supply D (5 bases each). V was shortened by 3 bases and J by 5 bases, with 20 bases between the two germline ends. Per germline, CDR1 MDHEN and CDR2 SYDVKM. This CDR3 comprises 16 residues. The DNA for the CDR3 is TGTGCCAGCAGTTTTTTCGGGGCCTCAGTAGGGGACGAGCAGTACTTC. This sequence encodes CASSFFGASVGDEQYF.

V gene TRBV5-1 combines with J gene TRBJ2-6; 9 bases are shared with TRBD1. This CDR3 spans 18 amino acids. Looked up from germline, CDR1 is SGHRS and CDR2 is YFSETQ. Germline trimming cut 4 bases from V and 2 bases from J; bases unmatched to any gene: 10. The CDR3 loop reads CASSLTGGAAPGANVLTF. CDR3 coding DNA: TGCGCCAGCAGCCTTACAGGGGGCGCGGCTCCTGGGGCCAACGTCCTGACTTTC.